This note documents a single T cell receptor beta chain sequence. No antigen is known for it. A junction boundary mismatches the germline segment, possibly from a read error. Primers for the PCR totalled 60 Vbeta and 13 Jbeta. The protocol was immunoSEQ multiplex PCR, while the TCRdb copy is restricted to in-frame clones and leaves out a portion. The data show around 120,000 clones, roughly 83% seen once. CDR1 is SEHNR and CDR2 is FQNEAQ in the germline V gene (reference sequence). The CDR3 contains 14 residues. The data stem from a study of cytomegalovirus exposure and HLA in healthy donors. Study-wide background: As released early, the data held 75 million to 90 million unique TCRs from HLA-typed donors.

General study points: Analysis performed later showed TCR beta chains linked to HLA being more clonally expanded than equally common others.

The clonotype was recovered from a man aged 25 to 40 in good health and CMV-seropositive. The chain carries TRBV7-9 and TRBJ2-5; 7 nucleotides line up with TRBD1. Sequences were obtained from PBMCs. CDR3 coding DNA: TGTTCCAGCAGCTTAGGGGACAGCCGAGAGACCCAGTACTTC. Protein sequence: CSSSLGDSRETQYF.